One T cell receptor (beta chain) is described in this entry. Profiling relied on immunoSEQ multiplex PCR, and the TCRdb table lists in-frame clones only, not all of them. The table lists 130,000 or so clones, approximately 94% of them singletons, with about 12% in the top ten. These data belong to a study of control samples from healthy donors and cancer patients. Sequencing was performed on blood. The receptor's source is a man aged 35-49 years in good health.

DNA for the CDR3: TGTGCCATCTCCCGGACAGAAAACACCGGGGAGCTGTTTTTT. Residues: CAISRTENTGELFF. This chain connects TRBV10-3 to TRBJ2-2; maybe TRBD1 (6 bases). Germline CDR1 ENHRY, CDR2 SYGVKD. The V end lost 8 bases, the J end lost 2 bases, and 12 bases lay between the germline ends. The CDR3 sequence is 14 residues long.